The 20 T cell receptor beta chains below come from one sample, sequenced in a study of blood T cell repertoires in COVID-19. Method: immunoSEQ multiplex PCR; TCRdb's copy keeps in-frame clones and lacks some. The sample includes about 270,000 clones, approximately 90% of them seen just once. Specimen: PBMCs or T cells enriched from blood (not recorded which). These receptors all stem from a woman aged 18-29 years who had recovered from COVID-19.

This chain uses TRBV25-1 with TRBJ1-6, with 7 bases matching TRBD1. V shed 4 bases, J shed 6 bases, and the junction held 6 bases outside the gene matches. The CDR3 contains 15 residues. Germline values: CDR1 MGHDK, CDR2 SYGVNS. The CDR3 reads CASSGFTGVNSPLHF. Written as DNA, the CDR3 is TGTGCCAGCAGTGGATTCACAGGGGTTAATTCACCCCTCCACTTT.

J is TRBJ2-5 and V is TRBV4-1, with 8 positions matching TRBD1. After removal of 4 bases from V and 7 bases from J, the junction contained 20 bases not matched to a gene. Germline CDR1 reads MGHRA; CDR2 reads YSYEKL. There are 18 residues in the CDR3. The CDR3 here is CASSPRPGTGQRNPTQYF. The DNA for the CDR3 is TGCGCCAGCAGCCCGAGGCCCGGGACAGGTCAACGCAATCCGACCCAGTACTTC.

This chain links TRBV5-1 with TRBJ2-4; TRBD2 matches at 11 bases. J was trimmed by 3 bases and V by 4 bases; bases with no gene match: 6. Per germline, CDR1 SGHRS and CDR2 YFSETQ. The CDR3 is made up of 16 amino acids. The CDR3 sequence: CASSPGLAGFKNIQYF. For the CDR3, the DNA is TGCGCCAGCAGCCCCGGACTAGCGGGTTTCAAAAACATTCAGTACTTC. Combining the CDR3 with reference TRBV5-1 and TRBJ2-4 gives the whole variable domain KAGVTQTPRYLIKTRGQQVTLSCSPISGHRSVSWYQQTPGQGLQFLFEYFSETQRNKGNFPGRFSGRQFSNSRSEMNVSTLELGDSALYLCASSPGLAGFKNIQYFGAGTRLSVL.

This sequence joins TRBV5-5 and TRBJ1-1; D is uncertain. The CDR3 is 13 amino acids. Germline CDR1 is SGHKS and CDR2 is YYEKEE (reference sequence). The ends were cut back, 0 bases at V and 3 bases at J, with 6 bases in the middle. The CDR3 coding sequence is TGTGCCAGCAGCTTGGTCAGCGACACTGAAGCTTTCTTT. The encoded protein is CASSLVSDTEAFF.

The chain has TRBV5-1 and TRBJ2-5; 9 bases line up with TRBD1. The CDR3 covers 15 residues. Per the germline V gene, CDR1 is SGHRS and CDR2 is YFSETQ. J was trimmed by 4 bases and V by 0 bases; bases with no gene match: 4. DNA of the CDR3: TGCGCCAGCAGCTTGGGGGACAGGGTAGGAGAGACCCAGTACTTC. Protein sequence: CASSLGDRVGETQYF.

The chain recombines TRBV5-4 with TRBJ2-1; TRBD1 might be the D (6 bases). The CDR3 totals 12 residues. From germline, CDR1 is SGHNT and CDR2 YYREEE (reference sequence). The V end was cut by 1 base, the J end by 15 bases, with 14 bases between. CDR3 residues: CASSLTGSSVFF. As DNA, the CDR3 is TGTGCCAGCAGCTTGACAGGGAGCAGCGTGTTCTTC.

The chain links TRBV18 to TRBJ1-1; D uncertain. Germline V CDR1 and CDR2: KGHSH, LQKENI. The CDR3 spans 16 residues. V was trimmed by 5 bases and J by 2 bases, leaving 18 bases between them. The CDR3 sequence: CASSSNPSRGNTEAFF. CDR3 DNA sequence: TGTGCCAGCTCATCCAACCCCAGCAGAGGAAACACTGAAGCTTTCTTT.

There are a few counts of this clone. This chain joins TRBV5-1 and TRBJ2-7; weak D call: TRBD2 (6 bases). Trimming removed 7 bases at V and 6 bases at J, with 20 bases between. Germline CDR1 and CDR2: SGHRS and YFSETQ. This CDR3 spans 14 amino acids. This CDR3 is CASGYRDSATEQYF. The CDR3 DNA reads TGCGCCAGCGGGTACCGGGACTCCGCCACCGAGCAGTACTTC.

The genes are TRBV7-9 and TRBJ2-5; 9 nucleotides agree with TRBD1. J was trimmed by 6 bases and V by 5 bases; bases with no gene match: 16. From germline, CDR1 is SEHNR and CDR2 FQNEAQ (reference sequence). The CDR3 totals 17 residues. CDR3 region: CASSPSWDREAGKTQYF. In DNA form, the CDR3 reads TGTGCCAGCAGCCCGAGCTGGGACAGGGAAGCGGGGAAGACCCAGTACTTC.

The V gene is TRBV6-1, the J gene TRBJ1-5, with a weak D call TRBD1 (6 bases). V was pared by 3 bases and J by 9 bases, with 18 bases between. Germline V gene data show CDR1 as MNHNS and CDR2 as SASEGT. The CDR3 extends over 15 amino acids. The CDR3: CASSDGTNYHWPQHF. In nucleotides, the CDR3 is TGTGCCAGCAGTGACGGGACAAACTACCATTGGCCCCAGCATTTT.

As to this clone: This specimen includes other DNA sequences encoding the same CDR3. The chain links TRBV28 to TRBJ1-2, with D perhaps TRBD1 (6 bases). Germline CDR1 and CDR2: MDHEN and SYDVKM. There are 14 residues in the CDR3. The ends were cut back, 2 bases at V and 2 bases at J, with 9 bases in the middle. As DNA, the CDR3 is TGTGCCAGCAGTTTAGGGGGCCAGAACTATGGCTACACCTTC. Amino acids: CASSLGGQNYGYTF.

CDR3 protein: CASSSRDRGRTTEAFF. For the CDR3, the DNA is TGTGCCAGTAGTAGTAGGGACAGGGGGCGCACCACTGAAGCTTTCTTT. The chain uses TRBV19 and TRBJ1-1; 12 bases map to TRBD1. The CDR3 has 16 residues. Germline V gene data show CDR1 as LNHDA and CDR2 as SQIVND (reference sequence). V was clipped by 4 bases and J by 4 bases; unmatched bases: 7.

This clone was recorded only once. This chain links TRBV24-1 with TRBJ2-1; D possibly corresponds to TRBD2 (6 bases). This CDR3 has 16 residues. Germline CDR1 is KGHDR and CDR2 is SFDVKD. V lost 3 bases to trimming and J lost 0 bases, with 11 bases between them. DNA for the CDR3: TGTGCCACCAGTGATGCCGGGACTGGCTCCTACAATGAGCAGTTCTTC. Protein product: CATSDAGTGSYNEQFF.

The chain uses TRBV6-5 and TRBJ2-3; D is uncertain. The germline V and J ends were trimmed by 2 bases and 6 bases, with 9 bases remaining between them. This CDR3 is built from 13 residues. The V gene's germline CDR1 is MNHEY and CDR2 SVGAGI. This CDR3 is CASSYGLRDTQYF. The CDR3 DNA follows: TGTGCCAGCAGTTACGGCCTCAGGGATACGCAGTATTTT.

The chain employs TRBV7-9 and TRBJ2-5; TRBD1 matches at 8 bases. The CDR3 contains 13 residues. Losses at the gene ends were 3 bases for V and 5 bases for J; bases not matched to a gene: 2. From germline, CDR1 is SEHNR and CDR2 FQNEAQ (reference sequence). Here the CDR3 reads CASSFRGQETQYF. In DNA, the CDR3 is TGTGCCAGCAGCTTCAGGGGGCAGGAGACCCAGTACTTC.

The chain uses TRBV2 and TRBJ1-2; 9 bases fit TRBD1. V lost 1 base, J lost 2 bases, and 2 bases stayed unmatched. CDR1 and CDR2 from the germline V gene are SNHLY and FYNNEI. The CDR3 contains 15 residues. The CDR3 protein is CASSEEGTGNYGYTF. DNA of the CDR3: TGTGCCAGCAGTGAAGAGGGGACAGGGAACTATGGCTACACCTTC.

The gene calls are TRBV30 and TRBJ2-1, with D maybe TRBD2 (5 bases). Germline-derived CDR1 and CDR2 are GTSNPN and SVGIG (reference sequence). CDR3 size: 15 residues. Trimming took 0 bases from V and 7 from J, leaving 16 bases between them. This chain's CDR3 is CAWSVSYGGANEQFF. CDR3 nucleotides: TGTGCCTGGAGTGTAAGTTACGGAGGAGCAAATGAGCAGTTCTTC.

The rearrangement links TRBV5-6 to TRBJ1-1; the D gene is possibly TRBD1 (5 bases). The germline V and J ends were trimmed by 4 bases and 3 bases, with 16 bases remaining between them. CDR3 length: 15 amino acids. Per germline, CDR1 SGHDT and CDR2 YYEEEE. CDR3 in DNA: TGTGCCAGCAGCCCCGTCGGGCAGGGATACACTGAAGCTTTCTTT. The encoded protein is CASSPVGQGYTEAFF.

CDR3 nucleotides: TGCGCCAGCAGCCAAGATGGGCCGTTGAACACCGGGGAGCTGTTTTTT. Translating it yields CASSQDGPLNTGELFF. The V and J genes are TRBV4-1 and TRBJ2-2; D call uncertain. Germline CDR1 reads MGHRA; CDR2 reads YSYEKL. The CDR3 totals 16 residues. The germline V and J ends were trimmed by 0 bases and 1 base, with 9 bases remaining between them.

The J gene is TRBJ2-5, the V gene TRBV6-5; 8 bases are a match to TRBD2. CDR1 and CDR2 (germline): MNHEY, SVGAGI. There are 15 residues in the CDR3. Trimming removed 1 base from V and 2 bases from J; junction bases left unmatched: 3. The CDR3 here is CASSYLAGRQETQYF. In DNA form, the CDR3 reads TGTGCCAGCAGTTACTTAGCGGGGCGACAAGAGACCCAGTACTTC.